The T cell receptor beta chain described here comes from a study of CD8+ T cells in alopecia areata. In the study overall: It was oral tofacitinib, at 5 to 10 mg twice daily, that treated patients received.

Treatment here: oral pan-JAK inhibitor, 5-10 mg twice daily. Isolated RNA was reverse transcribed into cDNA used as the sequencing template. Profiling relied on immunoSEQ multiplex PCR, and the TCRdb table lists in-frame clones only, not all of them. The table records about 100,000 clones, 50% to 60% of them present only once. Study-level points and caveats: Among the cells sequenced in scalp samples are also the resident alphabeta T cells of normal skin.

The CDR3 extends over 15 amino acids. Trimming removed 7 bases from V and 0 bases from J, with 12 bases in between. Germline CDR1 and CDR2: MNHEY and SVGAGI. To note about this clone: The antigen remains undetermined.

The V call is TRBV6-5, the J call TRBJ1-4; the D is unclear. The sample here was CD8+ T cells sorted from blood, taken at approximately week 60, from a patient treated with tofacitinib. This TCR derives from a human donor with alopecia areata. For the CDR3, the DNA is TGTGCCAGCACCGAGACTCGTGCAACTAATGAAAAACTGTTTTTT. Translation gives CASTETRATNEKLFF.